The present T cell receptor beta chain was sequenced within a study of tumor and adjacent non-tumor tissue in lung cancer. Study as a whole: Samples averaged around 4 million productive TCRbeta reads each.

Whole-study findings and limits: Top 100 clones took a larger repertoire share in normal lung.

This clonotype occurred many times. Its antigen is unidentified. The library came from three nested PCR rounds adapted from ARM-PCR protocols. From the multiplex PCR reads, TCRdb called clonotypes with MiXCR, one entry per CDR3 protein. Here the sample spans tens of thousands of distinct CDR3 sequences, about 63% being singletons. The J segment lost 6 bases and the V segment lost 6 bases, leaving 8 bases of the junction unmatched. The CDR3 is 14 residues long. This sample's RNA came from whole unsorted tissue. More than 3 cm separated this lung sample from the edge of the tumor. Chemotherapy-naive patients with new lung cancer underwent thoracic surgery in China, August–late 2014.

The receptor's source is an older man with non-small cell lung cancer. Input material: distant non-tumor lung tissue. The chain links TRBV12-3 or TRBV12-4 to TRBJ2-7, with TRBD2 matching over 10 bases. CDR3 protein: CASSPSGSWGEQYF. DNA for the CDR3: TGTGCCAGCAGCCCTAGCGGGAGTTGGGGCGAGCAGTACTTC.